This is a list of T cell receptor beta chains from one sample in a study of graft-versus-host responses after intestinal transplantation. These receptors have no identified antigens. The repertoire was sequenced with immunoSEQ multiplex PCR; TCRdb's copy has only in-frame clones and lacks some. The sample comprises around 100,000 clones, roughly 89% of which are singletons, and roughly 0.2% rests with the top ten. Source: unstimulated CD4+ T cells sorted from spleen or lymph node cells, taken before transplant. The receptors stem from a human donor who was the organ donor for an intestinal transplant. The CDR3 runs from the conserved cysteine through the conserved F or W. The D gene is left open where the match is weak. Where a row states a size, it is once, few, many or the class of an expanded clone; other rows omit it.

D gene: NA; J gene: TRBJ2-7; clone size: NA; V gene: TRBV29-1; CDR3 DNA: TGCAGCGGGGGCGGAGGGTACGAGCAGTACTTC; CDR3 protein: CSGGGGYEQYF
D gene: TRBD1; J gene: TRBJ2-7; clone size: NA; V gene: TRBV7-2; CDR3 DNA: TGTGCCAGCAGCACGGCCGGGACAGGGCCCTACGAGCAGTACTTC; CDR3 protein: CASSTAGTGPYEQYF
D gene: TRBD1; J gene: TRBJ1-1; clone size: NA; V gene: TRBV9; CDR3 DNA: TGTGCCAGCAGCCAAGGGACAGCGAACACTGAAGCTTTCTTT; CDR3 protein: CASSQGTANTEAFF
D gene: NA; J gene: TRBJ1-2; clone size: NA; V gene: TRBV10-3; CDR3 DNA: TGTGCCATCAGTGTTTTATCCGTGGACAGCCTACGGTACGGCTACACCTTC; CDR3 protein: CAISVLSVDSLRYGYTF
D gene: TRBD1; J gene: TRBJ1-2; clone size: NA; V gene: TRBV30; CDR3 DNA: TGTGCCTGGAGTGACAGGGGGCGCTTCTATGGCTACACCTTC; CDR3 protein: CAWSDRGRFYGYTF
D gene: NA; J gene: TRBJ1-2; clone size: NA; V gene: TRBV6-1; CDR3 DNA: TGTGCCAGCAGTGAACCCAGGTCCGGCGGGGGGCGGCTACGGGGCTACACCTTC; CDR3 protein: CASSEPRSGGGRLRGYTF
D gene: NA; J gene: TRBJ1-6; clone size: NA; V gene: TRBV28; CDR3 DNA: TGTGCCAGCAGCCCCCAAGTAGGGGGATCCCCCCTCCACTTT; CDR3 protein: CASSPQVGGSPLHF
D gene: TRBD1; J gene: TRBJ1-2; clone size: NA; V gene: TRBV29-1; CDR3 DNA: TGCAGCGTCTCGAACGACAGGGGTTATTCATGGTTTGGCTACACCTTC; CDR3 protein: CSVSNDRGYSWFGYTF
D gene: NA; J gene: TRBJ2-1; clone size: NA; V gene: TRBV11-2; CDR3 DNA: TGTGCCAGCAGCTTAGATAATCTAGCCCGTTACAATGAGCAGTTCTTC; CDR3 protein: CASSLDNLARYNEQFF
D gene: NA; J gene: TRBJ2-7; clone size: NA; V gene: TRBV2; CDR3 DNA: TGTGCCAGCAAGCGTGGGTCCTACGAGCAGTACTTC; CDR3 protein: CASKRGSYEQYF
D gene: NA; J gene: TRBJ1-2; clone size: NA; V gene: TRBV2; CDR3 DNA: TGTGCCAGCACCTCCAGGGGCTATGGCTACACCTTC; CDR3 protein: CASTSRGYGYTF
D gene: TRBD1; J gene: TRBJ2-2; clone size: NA; V gene: TRBV7-9; CDR3 DNA: TGTGCCAGCAGCCGGGACAGAACCACCGGGGAGCTGTTTTTT; CDR3 protein: CASSRDRTTGELFF
D gene: TRBD1; J gene: TRBJ1-6; clone size: NA; V gene: TRBV7-3; CDR3 DNA: TGTGCCAGCTATAGAGCGGGAGACAGGGTTGGGAATTCACCCCTCCACTTT; CDR3 protein: CASYRAGDRVGNSPLHF
D gene: TRBD2; J gene: TRBJ2-3; clone size: NA; V gene: TRBV29-1; CDR3 DNA: TGCAGCGTTGAAGATACGGCGGGGGAGCCGCAGTATTTT; CDR3 protein: CSVEDTAGEPQYF
D gene: TRBD2; J gene: TRBJ2-1; clone size: NA; V gene: TRBV5-1; CDR3 DNA: TGCGCCAGCAGTTGGGGCGGGGGAGCCTACAATGAGCAGTTCTTC; CDR3 protein: CASSWGGGAYNEQFF
D gene: NA; J gene: TRBJ2-1; clone size: NA; V gene: TRBV11-1; CDR3 DNA: TGTGCCAGCAGCTTAGGGTCCGCGGGCAATGAGCAGTTCTTC; CDR3 protein: CASSLGSAGNEQFF
D gene: TRBD2; J gene: TRBJ2-5; clone size: NA; V gene: TRBV4-2; CDR3 DNA: TGTGCCAGCAGCCAAGAAGCACTAGCGGGTTGGGAGACCCAGTACTTC; CDR3 protein: CASSQEALAGWETQYF
D gene: NA; J gene: TRBJ2-7; clone size: NA; V gene: TRBV5-8; CDR3 DNA: TGTGCCAGCAGGGGGCTTCCCGTTAGCTCCTACGAGCAGTACTTC; CDR3 protein: CASRGLPVSSYEQYF
D gene: NA; J gene: TRBJ2-3; clone size: NA; V gene: TRBV7-3; CDR3 DNA: TGTGCCAGCAGCTTAGAGGGCGGGCGCACAGATACGCAGTATTTT; CDR3 protein: CASSLEGGRTDTQYF
D gene: NA; J gene: TRBJ1-3; clone size: NA; V gene: TRBV7-7; CDR3 DNA: TGTGCCAGCAGCTCCTCGACGGGCTCTGGAAACACCATATATTTT; CDR3 protein: CASSSSTGSGNTIYF
D gene: NA; J gene: TRBJ2-3; clone size: few; V gene: TRBV27; CDR3 DNA: TGTGCCACCCGCCAAGCCCGCACAGATACGCAGTATTTT; CDR3 protein: CATRQARTDTQYF
D gene: TRBD2; J gene: TRBJ2-3; clone size: NA; V gene: TRBV5-1; CDR3 DNA: TGCGCCAGCAGCTTGGGCCTAGCGGGGGTAGATACGCAGTATTTT; CDR3 protein: CASSLGLAGVDTQYF
D gene: TRBD2; J gene: TRBJ2-7; clone size: few; V gene: TRBV7-9; CDR3 DNA: TGTGCCAGCAGCTTAGGTAGCGGGGGGGCCGCCTACGAGCAGTACTTC; CDR3 protein: CASSLGSGGAAYEQYF
D gene: TRBD1; J gene: TRBJ1-1; clone size: NA; V gene: TRBV7-2; CDR3 DNA: TGTGCCAGCAGCTTAATTACAGGGGCAGCTTTCTTT; CDR3 protein: CASSLITGAAFF
D gene: NA; J gene: TRBJ1-2; clone size: few; V gene: TRBV4-3; CDR3 DNA: TGCGCCAGCAGCCAACCCGACAGATCCTATGGCTACACCTTC; CDR3 protein: CASSQPDRSYGYTF
D gene: TRBD1; J gene: TRBJ1-6; clone size: NA; V gene: TRBV19; CDR3 DNA: TGTGCCAGTAGTCTTCGACAGGGCTGGAATTCACCCCTCCACTTT; CDR3 protein: CASSLRQGWNSPLHF
D gene: NA; J gene: TRBJ2-1; clone size: NA; V gene: TRBV6-5; CDR3 DNA: TGTGCCAGCAGTTACCTCTTAGCCGATGAGCAGTTCTTC; CDR3 protein: CASSYLLADEQFF
D gene: TRBD1; J gene: TRBJ2-7; clone size: NA; V gene: TRBV5-4; CDR3 DNA: TGTGCCAGCAGCTCCGGGACAGGGGCCTACGAGCAGTACTTC; CDR3 protein: CASSSGTGAYEQYF
D gene: NA; J gene: TRBJ2-7; clone size: NA; V gene: TRBV7-9; CDR3 DNA: TGTGCCAGCAGCTTACTCCCTTCCTACGAGCAGTACTTC; CDR3 protein: CASSLLPSYEQYF
D gene: TRBD2; J gene: TRBJ2-7; clone size: NA; V gene: TRBV18; CDR3 DNA: TGTGCCAGCTCACCGAGGGGACTAGCGGGGTTAATGGGTGAGCAGTACTTC; CDR3 protein: CASSPRGLAGLMGEQYF
D gene: NA; J gene: TRBJ2-6; clone size: NA; V gene: TRBV4-2; CDR3 DNA: TGTGCCAGCAGCCAAGAAGGGGGGGTGGATGGGGCCAACGTCCTGACTTTC; CDR3 protein: CASSQEGGVDGANVLTF
D gene: NA; J gene: TRBJ2-7; clone size: once; V gene: TRBV14; CDR3 DNA: TGTGCCAGCAGCCGCCTTGCGGCAAGCCCTTACGAGCAGTACTTC; CDR3 protein: CASSRLAASPYEQYF
D gene: TRBD2; J gene: TRBJ2-7; clone size: NA; V gene: TRBV4-2; CDR3 DNA: TGTGCCAGCAGCCAGGGGGGGACTAGCGACTACGAGCAGTACTTC; CDR3 protein: CASSQGGTSDYEQYF
D gene: NA; J gene: TRBJ2-1; clone size: NA; V gene: TRBV5-4; CDR3 DNA: TGTGCCAGCAGCTTCCGGGACACGTACAATGAGCAGTTCTTC; CDR3 protein: CASSFRDTYNEQFF
D gene: TRBD1; J gene: TRBJ2-5; clone size: NA; V gene: TRBV7-8; CDR3 DNA: TGTGCCAGCAGCTTACTCGGACAGGGGGAGACCCAGTACTTC; CDR3 protein: CASSLLGQGETQYF
D gene: NA; J gene: TRBJ2-6; clone size: NA; V gene: TRBV28; CDR3 DNA: TGTGCCAGCAGCGAGAGGGCCAACGTCCTGACTTTC; CDR3 protein: CASSERANVLTF
D gene: NA; J gene: TRBJ1-1; clone size: NA; V gene: TRBV5-1; CDR3 DNA: TGCGCCAGCAGCCTTAATGAGGTGAGCACTGAAGCTTTCTTT; CDR3 protein: CASSLNEVSTEAFF
D gene: NA; J gene: TRBJ2-7; clone size: NA; V gene: TRBV7-2; CDR3 DNA: TGTGCCAGCAGCTTAGGCGGATCCGGCGAGCAGTACTTC; CDR3 protein: CASSLGGSGEQYF